This T cell receptor beta chain emerged from a study of T cell responses to AZD1222 COVID-19 vaccine. Points from the study as a whole: Donors in the cohort were predominantly white British and more often female, and clonal diversity was possibly underestimated. CD4 TCRs linked to vaccination spanned spike, dominating at 160-218 and 743-854.

Clones were read by immunoSEQ multiplex PCR, and TCRdb kept only the in-frame ones, dropping some. The table includes about 140,000 clones, roughly 87% detected once. As for this clone: The antigen is undetermined.

This specimen consisted of peripheral blood, obtained 28 days after the second AZD1222 dose. The clonotype was recovered from an adult who received the AZD1222 COVID-19 vaccine.

CDR3 sequence: CASRGQGYSYEQYF. In DNA form, the CDR3 reads TGTGCCAGCAGGGGACAGGGATACTCCTACGAGCAGTACTTC. This chain joins TRBV5-6 and TRBJ2-7; TRBD1 aligns across 9 bases. V lost 5 bases to trimming and J lost 0 bases; unmatched junction nucleotides: 3. Germline loops: CDR1 SGHDT, CDR2 YYEEEE. This CDR3 region has 14 residues.